The 11 T cell receptor beta chains below come from one sample, sequenced in a study of cytomegalovirus exposure and HLA in healthy donors. 60 Vbeta and 13 Jbeta primers were used in PCR. The data were produced by immunoSEQ multiplex PCR, yet TCRdb's version contains in-frame clones alone and is incomplete. The sample consists of approximately 140,000 clones, about two thirds of them appearing once. Sequenced material: PBMCs. The receptors were gathered from a woman in her sixties or seventies in good health and CMV-seropositive.

The chain carries TRBV10-3 and TRBJ1-2; 9 bases are a match to TRBD1. V lost 5 bases to trimming and J lost 0 bases; unmatched junction nucleotides: 7. CDR1 and CDR2 from the germline V gene are ENHRY and SYGVKD. This CDR3 region has 16 residues. The DNA for the CDR3 is TGTGCCATCAGTAGGGACAGGGACTCTCCTAACTATGGCTACACCTTC. Translation gives CAISRDRDSPNYGYTF.

This clone was counted once. This rearrangement joins TRBV5-1 to TRBJ2-3, with D unclear. The CDR3 contains 16 residues. Germline V gene sequence: CDR1 SGHRS, CDR2 YFSETQ. V lost 4 bases and J 1 base, leaving 16 bases between the germline ends. This CDR3 is CASSPASSSRTDTQYF. The DNA of the CDR3 is TGCGCCAGCAGCCCAGCTAGTTCCTCGCGCACAGATACGCAGTATTTT.

Of note for this clone: The same CDR3 can be traced to other DNA sequences in this sample. V and J are TRBV5-1 and TRBJ2-7; weak D call: TRBD1 (6 bases). Deletions cut 0 bases from V and 0 bases from J, with 7 bases between. This CDR3 is built from 14 residues. Germline V gene lookup returns CDR1 SGHRS and CDR2 YFSETQ. CDR3 protein: CASSLGTDSYEQYF. The CDR3 nucleotides read TGCGCCAGCAGCTTGGGGACAGACTCCTACGAGCAGTACTTC.

The gene calls are TRBV5-1 and TRBJ2-3; D gene unclear. Trimming left V 5 bases short and J 2 bases short, with 12 bases between. This CDR3 spans 14 amino acids. Germline values: CDR1 SGHRS, CDR2 YFSETQ. The CDR3 here is CASSSKLPTDTQYF. In DNA form, the CDR3 reads TGCGCCAGCAGTTCCAAACTTCCCACAGATACGCAGTATTTT.

V gene TRBV10-3 combines with J gene TRBJ2-5; TRBD1 is a possible D gene (5 bases). The CDR3 spans 13 residues. Trimming left V 9 bases short and J 2 bases short, with 13 bases between. CDR1 is ENHRY, CDR2 SYGVKD, per germline. In DNA form, the CDR3 reads TGTGCCATAGGGGAACAGATTCAAGAGACCCAGTACTTC. This encodes CAIGEQIQETQYF.

This rearrangement joins TRBV9 to TRBJ2-7; 8 positions agree with TRBD2. The CDR3 has 14 residues. The trim removed 3 bases at V and 7 bases at J, leaving 9 bases unmatched. CDR1 and CDR2 (germline): SGDLS, YYNGEE. Here the CDR3 reads CASSATGRGGEQYF. In DNA, the CDR3 is TGTGCCAGCAGCGCCACCGGGAGGGGTGGGGAGCAGTACTTC.

The chain links TRBV2 to TRBJ2-7, with TRBD1 matching over 10 bases. The germline gives CDR1 SNHLY, CDR2 FYNNEI. V gave up 7 bases and J gave up 4 bases; unmatched junction bases: 13. CDR3 length: 16 residues. CDR3 nucleotide sequence: TGTGCCAGCAACCTCCTCCCGGACAGGGGGTCTTACGAGCAGTACTTC. The encoded protein is CASNLLPDRGSYEQYF.

The rearrangement links TRBV6-5 to TRBJ2-7, with D possibly matching TRBD1 (6 bases). Per the germline V gene, CDR1 is MNHEY and CDR2 is SVGAGI. V was pared by 6 bases and J by 1 base, with 13 bases between. CDR3 length: 14 amino acids. The CDR3 protein is CASSSDRISYEQYF. CDR3 sequence (DNA): TGTGCCAGCAGCTCGGACAGAATTTCCTACGAGCAGTACTTC.

J is TRBJ2-1 and V is TRBV6-5; D may be TRBD1 (6 bases). CDR1 and CDR2 from the germline V gene are MNHEY and SVGAGI. CDR3 size: 16 residues. The germline V and J ends were trimmed by 4 bases and 0 bases, with 13 bases remaining between them. CDR3 nucleotide sequence: TGTGCCAGCAGTTCTACAGGGCTTAGCTCCTACAATGAGCAGTTCTTC. Translation gives CASSSTGLSSYNEQFF.

The chain combines TRBV6-5 with TRBJ1-5; TRBD1 matches at 7 bases. The V gene's germline CDR1 is MNHEY and CDR2 SVGAGI. After removal of 7 bases from V and 5 bases from J, the junction contained 8 bases not matched to a gene. The CDR3 runs 14 residues. CDR3 bases: TGTGCCAGCACCCCCAGGGGGGCCGATCAGCCCCAGCATTTT. It specifies CASTPRGADQPQHF.

The chain's CDR3 is CAARDRGPGNTIYF. CDR3 DNA: TGTGCCGCCAGAGACAGGGGGCCTGGAAACACCATATATTTT. The rearrangement uses TRBV19 and TRBJ1-3; 10 nucleotides line up with TRBD1. J gave up 2 bases and V 11 bases, and 6 bases lay outside the gene matches. This CDR3 is built from 14 residues. Per the germline V gene, CDR1 is LNHDA and CDR2 is SQIVND (reference sequence). The whole variable domain, filled in from reference TRBV19 and TRBJ1-3, reads DGGITQSPKYLFRKEGQNVTLSCEQNLNHDAMYWYRQDPGQGLRLIYYSQIVNDFQKGDIAEGYSVSREKKESFPLTVTSAQKNPTAFYLCAARDRGPGNTIYFGEGSWLTVV.